The present TCR beta chain was sequenced within a study of monozygotic twins with cystic fibrosis. Study-level information: Library input was 2.5 to 3.5 micrograms of fragmented DNA, with approximately 16 PCR cycles.

This table comes from immunoSEQ multiplex PCR, and its TCRdb copy is limited to in-frame clones, with some not included. This table has tens of thousands of clones, 85% to 95% appearing once. This clone is a singleton in its sample. Its specificity is not known. Study-level points and caveats: In 13 of 16 pairs, V gene usage was closest to the co-twin's. Unrelated CF individuals shared fewer identical clonotypes than monozygotic CF twins.

Trimming cost V 0 bases and J 3 bases; bases outside gene matches: 1. Germline-derived CDR1 and CDR2 are MNHEY and SVGAGI. The CDR3 extends over 14 amino acids. The TCR originated in a girl aged 2 to 10 with cystic fibrosis. V gene TRBV6-5 combines with J gene TRBJ1-1; 7 bases are shared with TRBD1. Material: blood. CDR3 sequence (DNA): TGTGCCAGCAGTTACTCAACAGGGGACACTGAAGCTTTCTTT. Residues: CASSYSTGDTEAFF.